These T cell receptor beta chains were read from a single sample in a study of blood T cell repertoires in COVID-19. Method: immunoSEQ multiplex PCR; TCRdb's copy keeps in-frame clones and lacks some. The data contain 150,000 or so clones, 78% of them singletons. The sample consisted of PBMCs or T cells enriched from blood (not recorded which). These receptors came from a woman aged 45 to 65 who had recovered from COVID-19. CDR3s include the opening cysteine and the closing phenylalanine or tryptophan. Each record gives: CDR3 protein, CDR3 DNA, V gene, J gene, clone size, D gene. A D gene is named only where the DNA matches it firmly. Rows give clone size only sometimes, using once, few, many, or a class for an expanded clone.

CASSRAREENTEAFF,TGCGCCAGCAGCCGGGCCAGGGAGGAGAACACTGAAGCTTTCTTT,TRBV5-1,TRBJ1-1,-,-
CASSLPDRGTEAFF,TGTGCCAGCAGCCTACCTGACAGGGGCACTGAAGCTTTCTTT,TRBV7-9,TRBJ1-1,once,TRBD1
CASRLGTGWLYGYTF,TGTGCCAGCAGGCTAGGGACAGGGTGGTTATATGGCTACACCTTC,TRBV7-2,TRBJ1-2,-,TRBD1
CASSSGQVSESDTQYF,TGCGCCAGCAGCTCAGGACAGGTTAGCGAGTCAGATACGCAGTATTTT,TRBV5-1,TRBJ2-3,few,TRBD1
CASSPDTYSGNTIYF,TGTGCCAGCAGCCCGGACACTTACTCTGGAAACACCATATATTTT,TRBV7-6,TRBJ1-3,-,-
CASSLAGGGTQETQYF,TGCGCCAGCAGCTTGGCGGGGGGAGGGACACAAGAGACCCAGTACTTC,TRBV5-1,TRBJ2-5,-,-
CASSDRGYEQYF,TGTGCCAGCAGTGACAGGGGATACGAGCAGTACTTC,TRBV6-1,TRBJ2-7,-,-
CSVEEGGGDEKLFF,TGCAGCGTTGAAGAGGGGGGAGGGGATGAAAAACTGTTTTTT,TRBV29-1,TRBJ1-4,-,-
CASSPDWNTGELFF,TGTGCCAGCAGCCCGGACTGGAACACCGGGGAGCTGTTTTTT,TRBV5-4,TRBJ2-2,-,-
CASSLLNRGYSPLHF,TGTGCCAGCAGTTTATTAAACAGGGGGTATTCACCCCTCCACTTT,TRBV27,TRBJ1-6,-,TRBD1
CASSHGQIRPDTQYF,TGTGCCAGCAGTCATGGACAGATTCGTCCAGATACGCAGTATTTT,TRBV11-3,TRBJ2-3,-,-
CASSGRTPRPDTQYF,TGTGCCAGCAGCGGGAGGACTCCCAGGCCAGATACGCAGTATTTT,TRBV7-2,TRBJ2-3,once,-
CASSVRAFATEAFF,TGTGCCAGCAGCGTCAGGGCATTCGCCACTGAAGCTTTCTTT,TRBV9,TRBJ1-1,-,-
CASSPRDTPRELFF,TGTGCCAGCAGCCCTCGGGACACCCCGAGGGAGCTGTTTTTT,TRBV11-2,TRBJ2-2,-,-
CASSLGLGTGLSGELFF,TGTGCCAGCAGCTTAGGACTCGGGACAGGATTATCCGGGGAGCTGTTTTTT,TRBV7-3,TRBJ2-2,-,TRBD1
CASTAAVTDEQYF,TGTGCCAGTACTGCGGCAGTAACGGACGAGCAGTACTTC,TRBV19,TRBJ2-7,-,-
CASSLGLGTDTQYF,TGCGCCAGCAGCTTGGGACTCGGCACAGATACGCAGTATTTT,TRBV5-1,TRBJ2-3,-,-
CASSQDRSGALHF,TGTGCCAGCAGCCAAGACAGGTCCGGGGCCCTCCACTTT,TRBV4-2,TRBJ1-6,-,-
CASSFNALLMYRSTDTQYF,TGTGCCAGCAGCTTCAATGCATTACTTATGTACCGAAGCACAGATACGCAGTATTTT,TRBV7-2,TRBJ2-3,-,-
CASSEQLGRDYGYTF,TGTGCCAGCAGTGAACAGCTAGGGAGGGACTATGGCTACACCTTC,TRBV6-1,TRBJ1-2,few,-
CASSQAPVGGYYEQYF,TGCGCCAGCAGCCAAGCCCCGGTAGGGGGTTACTACGAGCAGTACTTC,TRBV4-1,TRBJ2-7,-,-
CASRPGGQFWPGETQYF,TGTGCCAGCAGACCTGGGGGCCAATTTTGGCCGGGAGAGACCCAGTACTTC,TRBV28,TRBJ2-5,-,-
CASSLSGTGGFEQYF,TGTGCCAGCAGCTTATCCGGGACAGGGGGCTTTGAGCAGTACTTC,TRBV7-6,TRBJ2-7,-,TRBD1
CASRNRDRGLDEQFF,TGTGCCAGCAGGAACCGGGACAGGGGGCTCGATGAGCAGTTCTTC,TRBV3-1/TRBV3-2,TRBJ2-1,few,TRBD1
CASSSSGTSYEQYF,TGTGCCAGCAGCTCCTCAGGGACAAGCTACGAGCAGTACTTC,TRBV11-1,TRBJ2-7,-,-
CASSLTSGTEAFF,TGTGCCAGCAGTTTAACAAGCGGCACTGAAGCTTTCTTT,TRBV12-3/TRBV12-4,TRBJ1-1,-,-
CASSQDGGQPAEKLFF,TGTGCCAGCAGCCAAGATGGAGGCCAGCCTGCCGAAAAACTGTTTTTT,TRBV3-1/TRBV3-2,TRBJ1-4,-,-
CASSLVVGDYEQYF,TGTGCCAGCAGCTTAGTCGTGGGCGACTACGAGCAGTACTTC,TRBV7-9,TRBJ2-7,few,-
CASSLKVQGRTGELFF,TGCGCCAGCAGCTTGAAGGTCCAGGGCCGGACCGGGGAGCTGTTTTTT,TRBV5-1,TRBJ2-2,-,-
CASSSWTGSGYTF,TGTGCCAGCAGTTCTTGGACAGGCTCTGGCTACACCTTC,TRBV6-5,TRBJ1-2,few,TRBD1
CASGAGELFF,TGTGCCAGCGGAGCCGGGGAGCTGTTTTTT,TRBV11-2,TRBJ2-2,-,-
CASSPGLAGVEETQYF,TGCGCCAGCAGCCCGGGACTAGCGGGGGTCGAGGAGACCCAGTACTTC,TRBV5-1,TRBJ2-5,few,TRBD2
CASSFVGTVSSGNTIYF,TGTGCCAGCAGTTTTGTAGGGACAGTTTCCTCTGGAAACACCATATATTTT,TRBV28,TRBJ1-3,-,TRBD1
CSANLRGEAFF,TGCAGTGCTAATCTCAGAGGTGAAGCTTTCTTT,TRBV20-1,TRBJ1-1,-,-
CASSGDSYNEQFF,TGCGCCAGCAGTGGGGACAGCTACAATGAGCAGTTCTTC,TRBV10-2,TRBJ2-1,-,TRBD1
CASSFSGGQPQHF,TGTGCCAGCAGCTTTTCAGGGGGTCAGCCCCAGCATTTT,TRBV7-9,TRBJ1-5,-,TRBD1
CASSHRGHMNTEAFF,TGTGCCAGCAGCCACAGGGGACACATGAACACTGAAGCTTTCTTT,TRBV3-1/TRBV3-2,TRBJ1-1,-,-
CASSTGDRAVYEQYF,TGCGCCAGCAGCACAGGGGACAGGGCGGTCTACGAGCAGTACTTC,TRBV5-1,TRBJ2-7,-,TRBD1
CASSLLVSSYNSPLHF,TGTGCCAGCAGTCTCCTCGTGAGCTCCTATAATTCACCCCTCCACTTT,TRBV28,TRBJ1-6,-,-
CASSPLAGGLSNEQFF,TGTGCCAGCAGCCCACTAGCGGGGGGCTTATCCAATGAGCAGTTCTTC,TRBV7-7,TRBJ2-1,once,TRBD2
CASSLDREARQFF,TGTGCCAGCAGCTTAGATCGGGAGGCTAGGCAGTTCTTC,TRBV11-2,TRBJ2-1,-,TRBD2
CASTGPGANVLTF,TGTGCCAGCACAGGGCCTGGGGCCAACGTCCTGACTTTC,TRBV6-5,TRBJ2-6,few,-
CASFLGHGGELFF,TGTGCCAGCTTTCTGGGGCACGGCGGGGAGCTGTTTTTT,TRBV5-5,TRBJ2-2,-,-
CASSGQGLGSPLHF,TGTGCCAGCAGTGGGCAGGGCCTGGGATCACCCCTCCACTTT,TRBV2,TRBJ1-6,-,-
CASSLGGHTGNTIYF,TGTGCCAGCAGCTTAGGAGGCCACACTGGAAACACCATATATTTT,TRBV7-2,TRBJ1-3,-,-
CASSGSPGHYNSPLHF,TGTGCCAGTAGCGGATCTCCGGGACATTATAATTCACCCCTCCACTTT,TRBV19,TRBJ1-6,few,-
CATSRDRSSGNTIYF,TGTGCCACCAGCAGGGACAGAAGCTCTGGAAACACCATATATTTT,TRBV15,TRBJ1-3,-,-
CASSSGHTNEKLFF,TGTGCCAGCAGTTCGGGACACACTAATGAAAAACTGTTTTTT,TRBV28,TRBJ1-4,-,-
CASSIRENQPQHF,TGTGCCAGTAGTATCAGGGAAAATCAGCCCCAGCATTTT,TRBV19,TRBJ1-5,-,-
CASSEGASEAFF,TGTGCCAGCAGTGAAGGGGCAAGCGAAGCTTTCTTT,TRBV2,TRBJ1-1,few,-
CASSLYKSPLHF,TGTGCCAGCAGCTTATATAAATCACCCCTCCACTTT,TRBV7-2,TRBJ1-6,-,-
CASSLGQGLGEEYF,TGCGCCAGCAGCTTGGGACAGGGCTTGGGAGAAGAGTATTTT,TRBV5-1,TRBJ2-3,-,TRBD1
CASSVGRTTNEKLFF,TGTGCCAGCAGCGTAGGCAGAACAACTAATGAAAAACTGTTTTTT,TRBV9,TRBJ1-4,-,-
CAINPGQGRDTQYF,TGTGCCATCAATCCCGGACAGGGGCGGGATACGCAGTATTTT,TRBV10-3,TRBJ2-3,-,TRBD1
CASSLGTGEKLFF,TGCGCCAGCAGCTTGGGGACGGGGGAAAAACTGTTTTTT,TRBV5-1,TRBJ1-4,few,-
CASSLSNSNSPLHF,TGTGCCAGCAGCTTAAGTAATAGTAATTCACCCCTCCACTTT,TRBV7-9,TRBJ1-6,-,-
CASSLYINTGELFF,TGCGCCAGCAGCTTGTATATAAACACCGGGGAGCTGTTTTTT,TRBV5-1,TRBJ2-2,-,-